The 13 T cell receptor beta chains below come from one sample, sequenced in a study of PD-1 blockade in classical Hodgkin lymphoma. Profiling relied on immunoSEQ multiplex PCR, and the TCRdb table lists in-frame clones only, not all of them. The table records tens of thousands of clones, 70% to 85% of them present only once. Relapses following autologous stem cell transplantation were seen in all patients, with brentuximab vedotin exposure varying. The specimen was peripheral blood mononuclear cells (PBMCs), collected before the second cycle of nivolumab. The receptors here all came from a human donor with classical Hodgkin lymphoma.

This clone has just a few counts. The chain couples TRBV7-2 to TRBJ2-2, with D possibly TRBD2 on 6 matching bases. Trimming shortened V by 0 bases and J by 5 bases, and 10 bases separated the two germline ends. Per the germline V gene, CDR1 is SGHTA and CDR2 is FQGNSA. The CDR3 length is 15 residues. The DNA of the CDR3 is TGTGCCAGCAGCTTAGCGGGCGGGGTGACCGGGGAGCTGTTTTTT. Translating gives CASSLAGGVTGELFF.

This clone appeared a few times. The DNA of the CDR3 is TGTGCCAGCAGTCCGAGGGGTCTCCCAGAAAATCAGCCCCAGCATTTT. This translates into CASSPRGLPENQPQHF. The V gene is TRBV28, the J gene TRBJ1-5, with D perhaps matching TRBD1 (5 bases). The V gene's germline CDR1 is MDHEN and CDR2 SYDVKM. The V end lost 5 bases, the J end lost 4 bases, and 18 bases lay between the germline ends. The length of the CDR3 is 16 residues. The complete variable domain, with remaining parts taken from reference TRBV28 and TRBJ1-5, reads DVKVTQSSRYLVKRTGEKVFLECVQDMDHENMFWYRQDPGLGLRLIYFSYDVKMKEKGDIPEGYSVSREKKERFSLILESASTNQTSMYLCASSPRGLPENQPQHFGDGTRLSIL.

This clone was found once. The genes are TRBV7-6 and TRBJ1-2; 12 positions agree with TRBD1. Germline CDR1 reads SGHVS; CDR2 reads FNYEAQ. Germline trimming cut 1 base from V and 4 bases from J; bases unmatched to any gene: 4. There are 16 residues in the CDR3. The CDR3: CASSLERDRGPYGYTF. CDR3 bases: TGTGCCAGCAGCTTAGAGAGGGACAGGGGGCCCTATGGCTACACCTTC.

The V gene is TRBV19, the J gene TRBJ2-1, with a possible D match to TRBD2 (5 bases). Germline lookup yields CDR1 LNHDA and CDR2 SQIVND (reference sequence). Trimming removed 5 bases at V and 8 bases at J, with 13 bases between. There are 13 residues in the CDR3. The CDR3 protein is CASSSSLAYEQFF. CDR3 sequence (DNA): TGTGCCAGTAGTTCTTCGCTAGCATATGAGCAGTTCTTC.

As DNA, the CDR3 is TGTGCCAGCAGTGACGACACCCGATACAATGAGCAGTTCTTC. It is translated as CASSDDTRYNEQFF. This chain uses TRBV6-1 with TRBJ2-1; D gene uncertain. The CDR3 sequence is 14 residues long. V was cut by 3 bases and J by 4 bases, with 10 bases left in between. Germline CDR1 and CDR2: MNHNS and SASEGT.

There are a few counts of this clone. The rearrangement joins TRBV5-1 to TRBJ1-1; 7 bases align to TRBD1. The CDR3 runs 16 residues. The V segment lost 0 bases and the J segment 5 bases; nucleotides outside the gene matches: 10. The germline V gene has CDR1 SGHRS and CDR2 YFSETQ. For the CDR3, the DNA is TGCGCCAGCAGCTTGGTGGCAGGGGGAGGCCGTACTGAAGCTTTCTTT. Translated: CASSLVAGGGRTEAFF.

This clone has just a few counts. The V gene is TRBV2, the J gene TRBJ2-2; 7 positions match TRBD2. Germline values: CDR1 SNHLY, CDR2 FYNNEI. Trimming took 7 bases from V and 6 from J; bases not matched to a gene: 14. The CDR3 spans 16 residues. The CDR3 coding sequence is TGTGCCAGCAACCGAGAAGGGCTAGCGGTGCCCGGGGAGCTGTTTTTT. Translating it yields CASNREGLAVPGELFF.

Comments on this clone: A much larger clone lies one base from this, so it may be a read error. Other DNA sequences from this sample encode an identical CDR3 as well. Here the CDR3 DNA reads TGTGCCAGCAGCCCCGCGGGGACCAACACCGGAGAGCTGTTTTTT. Residues: CASSPAGTNTGELFF. The gene calls are TRBV6-5 and TRBJ2-2; TRBD2 is a possible D gene (6 bases). The CDR3 runs to 15 residues. Germline CDR1 reads MNHEY; CDR2 reads SVGAGI.

This clone has only a few counts. The chain links TRBV6-5 to TRBJ1-4; D perhaps matches TRBD1 (6 bases). Trimming stripped 6 bases from V and 7 bases from J, with 15 bases between. This CDR3 region has 14 residues. Germline lookup yields CDR1 MNHEY and CDR2 SVGAGI. The DNA of the CDR3 is TGTGCCAGCAGGACCACGGGGGGGCGTGAAAAACTGTTTTTT. This sequence encodes CASRTTGGREKLFF.

V and J are TRBV6-1 and TRBJ1-5; a possible D gene is TRBD1 (6 bases). Trimming stripped 4 bases from V and 6 bases from J, with 16 bases between. The CDR3 extends over 15 amino acids. CDR1 and CDR2 (germline): MNHNS, SASEGT. The chain's CDR3 is CASSATHGGGQPQHF. The CDR3 DNA follows: TGTGCCAGCAGTGCTACACACGGAGGGGGTCAGCCCCAGCATTTT.

V is TRBV27 and J is TRBJ1-5; D gene unclear. CDR1 MNHEY and CDR2 SMNVEV come from the germline V gene (reference sequence). Trimming took 3 bases from V and 0 from J, leaving 21 bases between them. The CDR3 spans 19 residues. The CDR3 protein is CASSFSPRRGDYSNQPQHF. The CDR3 DNA reads TGTGCCAGCAGTTTTTCCCCTCGTCGGGGAGATTATAGCAATCAGCCCCAGCATTTT.

The chain is built from TRBV6-6 and TRBJ1-2, with D unresolved. Trimming took off 5 bases at V and 4 bases at J, with 8 bases between the two ends. The CDR3 loop spans 12 amino acids. Germline lookup yields CDR1 MNHNY and CDR2 SVGAGI (reference sequence). CDR3 region: CASSTHSYGYTF. The CDR3 bases are TGTGCCAGCAGTACCCACAGCTATGGCTACACCTTC.

The chain couples TRBV28 to TRBJ2-5; TRBD2 matches 10 bases. The junction had 10 bases not matched to a gene; V was cut back by 6 bases and J by 3 bases. The germline CDR1 and CDR2 sequences are MDHEN and SYDVKM. This CDR3 comprises 16 residues. The CDR3 region has the DNA TGTGCCAGCAGAGTCGCGAGCGGGGGGGCGAAAGAGACCCAGTACTTC. Its protein is CASRVASGGAKETQYF. The entire variable domain, with the rest obtained from reference TRBV28 and TRBJ2-5, is as follows: DVKVTQSSRYLVKRTGEKVFLECVQDMDHENMFWYRQDPGLGLRLIYFSYDVKMKEKGDIPEGYSVSREKKERFSLILESASTNQTSMYLCASRVASGGAKETQYFGPGTRLLVL.